One sample yielded the 17 T cell receptor beta chains listed below, sequenced in a study of T cell changes during pregnancy in multiple sclerosis (dated by TCRdb to between 2019 and 2020). The library relied on the immunoSEQ multiplex PCR assay. TCRdb obtained this table from immuneACCESS and retained in-frame rearrangements with V and J assigned. These tables miss some clones; where compared with another copy, unresolved V genes account for less than half of the shortfall, and the remainder is unexplained. This sample comprises around 36,000 clones, about 91% of them detected only once. The ten largest clones add up to less than 8.5% of the sample. The material was CD8+ T cells from peripheral blood mononuclear cells, obtained before pregnancy. Receptor source: a female donor with multiple sclerosis, enrolled in a pregnancy study.

J is TRBJ2-1 and V is TRBV19; 7 bases agree with TRBD2. CDR1 is LNHDA, CDR2 SQIVND, per germline (reference sequence). CDR3 length equals 13 residues. With V trimmed by 9 bases and J by 4 bases, 6 bases remained unmatched. The CDR3 sequence is CASGDYHYNEQFF. The CDR3 region has the DNA TGTGCCAGCGGGGACTACCATTACAATGAGCAGTTCTTC.

The chain couples TRBV7-6 to TRBJ2-7; TRBD1 matches at 7 bases. CDR1 is SGHVS, CDR2 FNYEAQ, per germline. The V gene end was trimmed by 3 bases and the J gene end by 3 bases; junction bases not matched to a gene: 23. This CDR3 is built from 20 residues. The CDR3 DNA sequence: TGTGCCAGCAGCTTTCGACAGGGTCAATTTCTTTCTGATACCTTCTACGAGCAGTACTTC. Amino acids: CASSFRQGQFLSDTFYEQYF.

V usage is TRBV28 and J usage is TRBJ2-3; TRBD1 agrees at 7 bases. The CDR3 sequence is 15 residues long. In germline, CDR1 is MDHEN, CDR2 SYDVKM. V trimming: 5 bases; J trimming: 0 bases; junction bases outside the gene matches: 5. CDR3 loop: CASSRDSLSTDTQYF. The CDR3 bases are TGTGCCAGCAGTCGGGACAGCCTTAGCACAGATACGCAGTATTTT. Filled out from reference TRBV28 and TRBJ2-3, the complete variable domain reads DVKVTQSSRYLVKRTGEKVFLECVQDMDHENMFWYRQDPGLGLRLIYFSYDVKMKEKGDIPEGYSVSREKKERFSLILESASTNQTSMYLCASSRDSLSTDTQYFGPGTRLTVL.

The rearrangement links TRBV27 to TRBJ1-1; the D gene is possibly TRBD1 (5 bases). CDR1 and CDR2 (germline): MNHEY, SMNVEV (reference sequence). The CDR3 length is 13 residues. Trimming shortened V by 4 bases and J by 5 bases, and 11 bases separated the two germline ends. Written as DNA, the CDR3 is TGTGCCAGCAGTTGGGGCGCGAGGACTGAAGCTTTCTTT. This codes for CASSWGARTEAFF.

In its sample, this clone was seen a few times. The chain recombines TRBV19 with TRBJ1-1; 12 nucleotides match TRBD1. Losses at the gene ends were 6 bases for V and 5 bases for J; bases not matched to a gene: 7. Per the germline V gene, CDR1 is LNHDA and CDR2 is SQIVND (reference sequence). This CDR3 comprises 15 residues. CDR3 sequence: CASRGGGQGATEAFF. CDR3 sequence (DNA): TGTGCCAGTAGGGGAGGGGGACAGGGGGCGACTGAAGCTTTCTTT.

This clone was recorded once. The V and J genes are TRBV27 and TRBJ2-7, with D possibly being TRBD1 (6 bases). The germline V gene has CDR1 MNHEY and CDR2 SMNVEV (reference sequence). Trimming shortened V by 2 bases and J by 3 bases, and 14 bases separated the two germline ends. There are 15 residues in the CDR3. The CDR3 coding sequence is TGTGCCAGCAGTTTACAGACAGGATTCGGCTACGAGCAGTACTTC. Amino acid sequence: CASSLQTGFGYEQYF.

The chain has TRBV2 and TRBJ1-2; TRBD1 agrees at 9 bases. The CDR3 has 12 residues. The ends lost 7 bases at V and 7 bases at J; junction bases unmatched: 4. Germline loops: CDR1 SNHLY, CDR2 FYNNEI. CDR3 protein: CASKGDRAGYTF. CDR3 nucleotide sequence: TGTGCCAGCAAGGGGGACAGGGCTGGCTACACCTTC.

The chain couples TRBV29-1 to TRBJ2-7; 7 bases fit TRBD2. The CDR3 is made up of 13 amino acids. Per the germline V gene, CDR1 is SQVTM and CDR2 is ANQGSEA. The V gene end was trimmed by 8 bases and the J gene end by 0 bases; junction bases not matched to a gene: 7. CDR3 residues: CSYRDYNSYEQYF. The CDR3 nucleotides read TGCAGCTACCGGGACTACAACTCCTACGAGCAGTACTTC.

The rearrangement joins TRBV29-1 to TRBJ1-2, with a tentative D call TRBD1 (5 bases). With 4 bases removed from V and 6 bases from J, the gap between germline ends came to 18 bases. The CDR3 is made up of 14 amino acids. The germline V gene encodes CDR1 SQVTM and CDR2 ANQGSEA. CDR3: CSVAGGAWYNGYTF. CDR3 sequence (DNA): TGCAGCGTTGCCGGTGGGGCGTGGTATAATGGCTACACCTTC.

The V call is TRBV5-4, the J call TRBJ2-1; 11 positions agree with TRBD2. After removal of 2 bases from V and 7 bases from J, the junction contained 8 bases not matched to a gene. Germline V gives CDR1 SGHNT, CDR2 YYREEE (reference sequence). This CDR3 region has 16 residues. Here the CDR3 reads CASSFIGTSGTNEQFF. Here the CDR3 DNA reads TGTGCCAGCAGCTTTATCGGGACTAGCGGAACAAATGAGCAGTTCTTC.

This chain connects TRBV4-2 to TRBJ2-7; no reliable D call. Looked up from germline, CDR1 is LGHNA and CDR2 is YNFKEQ. The V gene lost 0 bases and the J gene lost 4 bases, with 7 bases spanning the gap. The CDR3 is made up of 13 amino acids. This CDR3 is CASSQDADYEQYF. For the CDR3, the DNA is TGTGCCAGCAGCCAAGACGCAGATTACGAGCAGTACTTC.

The rearrangement links TRBV27 to TRBJ2-7; weak D call: TRBD2 (5 bases). V was cut by 4 bases and J by 1 base, with 8 bases left in between. Germline CDR1 and CDR2: MNHEY and SMNVEV (reference sequence). The CDR3 consists of 13 residues. The CDR3 loop reads CASSYRGSYEQYF. CDR3 nucleotides: TGTGCCAGCAGTTACCGGGGTTCCTACGAGCAGTACTTC.

The gene calls are TRBV19 and TRBJ2-3, with TRBD2 identical over 7 bases. The CDR3 is made up of 15 amino acids. Germline V gene sequence: CDR1 LNHDA, CDR2 SQIVND (reference sequence). Unmatched junction bases numbered 7, after V lost 6 bases and J lost 1 base. The CDR3 DNA reads TGTGCCAGTAGCCCCGGACTAGGAGGCACAGATACGCAGTATTTT. This translates into CASSPGLGGTDTQYF.

The J gene is TRBJ1-2, the V gene TRBV13; D not certain. This CDR3 comprises 15 residues. V was cut by 2 bases and J by 8 bases, with 18 bases left in between. Germline loops: CDR1 PRHDT, CDR2 FYEKMQ (reference sequence). In DNA, the CDR3 is TGTGCCAGCAGCTTAAGGCCGGGAAGGGCGCGGGGCTACACCTTC. Protein sequence: CASSLRPGRARGYTF.

The genes are TRBV28 and TRBJ1-2, with TRBD1 matching 7 bases. This CDR3 region has 16 residues. Germline lookup yields CDR1 MDHEN and CDR2 SYDVKM. Unmatched junction bases numbered 10, after V lost 2 bases and J lost 4 bases. The CDR3 coding sequence is TGTGCCAGCAGTTTAGAGGGACAGAGTTTCTTCTATGGCTACACCTTC. This sequence encodes CASSLEGQSFFYGYTF.

This chain joins TRBV9 and TRBJ2-5; 8 bases align to TRBD1. Germline trimming cut 3 bases from V and 2 bases from J; bases unmatched to any gene: 3. This CDR3 comprises 14 residues. Germline loops: CDR1 SGDLS, CDR2 YYNGEE. The CDR3 coding sequence is TGTGCCAGCAGCGCCACAGGGGGGCAAGAGACCCAGTACTTC. Amino acids: CASSATGGQETQYF.

J is TRBJ2-5 and V is TRBV19; 13 nucleotides align to TRBD2. The V gene's germline CDR1 is LNHDA and CDR2 SQIVND (reference sequence). The CDR3 is 17 amino acids. J was trimmed by 0 bases and V by 6 bases; bases with no gene match: 7. CDR3 nucleotides: TGTGCCAGTAGCTCGGGACTAGCGGGGAATTACCAAGAGACCCAGTACTTC. Its translation: CASSSGLAGNYQETQYF.